In its sample, the clone carrying this T cell receptor (beta chain) was seen a few times. What it recognizes is unknown. This sample was included in a study of sequential checkpoint blockade in melanoma. Overall study: About two dozen patients had matched tumor biopsies before treatment and at week 13 after nivolumab or ipilimumab alone.

Only in-frame clones appear in the TCRdb table, and some are missing; sequencing was by immunoSEQ multiplex PCR. The profile shows approximately 6,500 clones, approximately 20% of them singletons. This CDR3 has 18 residues. Germline CDR1 MNHGY, CDR2 SAAAGT. Trimming took 7 bases from V and 1 from J, leaving 25 bases between them. The sample's treatment: randomized to nivolumab then ipilimumab (arm A) or the reverse (arm B). Whole-study results and caveats: About 30 times likelier clinical benefit followed increased tumor T-cell fraction and clonality. Mutational load did not correlate with tumor T-cell fraction or clonality.

The sequence was collected from a human donor with melanoma. The sample in question was tumor tissue (inferred from file names), obtained from a patient given nivolumab and ipilimumab in sequence. V is TRBV6-8 and J is TRBJ1-2; TRBD1 might be the D (6 bases). CDR3 region: CASTHQGQGGTLNYGYTF. The CDR3, as DNA: TGTGCCAGCACCCACCAGGGGCAGGGAGGGACCCTTAACTATGGCTACACCTTC.